The clone carrying this T cell receptor beta chain was observed a single time. Its antigen is not identified. The deep-level immunoSEQ assay was used. Data came from immunoSEQ multiplex PCR; TCRdb stores just in-frame clones and leaves some out. The sample records around 2.3 million clones, approximately 94% being singletons. With 1 base removed from V and 7 bases from J, the gap between germline ends came to 10 bases. The V gene's germline CDR1 is LGHNA and CDR2 YNFKEQ. The CDR3 extends over 13 amino acids. Investigators divided CD4+ cells into CD45RA+ naive and CD45RA-negative memory subsets. The record originates from a study of shared clonotypes between healthy human individuals. Study-wide background: A few men and a couple of women, aged 18 to 49, were donors. Study findings and constraints: The donor pool, a small one, limited the genetic and exposure-history diversity represented.

The specimen sequenced was naive CD4+ T cells sorted from blood. Subset of the sample: CD45RA+ positively selected. The rearrangement joins TRBV4-2 to TRBJ1-2; D possibly corresponds to TRBD1 (5 bases). The source of this sequence is a man aged 18 to 29 in good health. The CDR3 DNA reads as TGTGCCAGCAGCCAAGCCAAGGGGTTTGGCTACACCTTC. This translates into CASSQAKGFGYTF.